A selection of T cell receptor beta chains follows, all from one sample in a study of cytomegalovirus exposure and HLA in healthy donors. TCRdb keeps only in-frame clones here, not all; method: immunoSEQ multiplex PCR. The table lists around 190,000 clones, approximately 85% of them singletons. The sample consisted of PBMCs. The receptor source for this set is a woman aged 18-30 years in good health and CMV-seronegative. Each CDR3 is given with its conserved first and last residue.

>18|TRBJ2-7|TRBV7-5
CVRSRNLAGGRDLAEQYF
>15|TRBJ2-5|TRBV9
CASSAGQGGMETQYF
>18|TRBJ1-2|TRBV25-1
CASSASLGQGTRNYGYTF
>15|TRBJ2-7|TRBV11-2
CASRETGGGPYEQYF
>15|.|TRBV5-1
CASSSGQRDFYEQYF
>15|TRBJ2-1|TRBV5-6
CASSLAGPSYNEQFF
>16|TRBJ2-2|TRBV5-1
CASSLGQGGYTGELFF
>14|TRBJ1-5|TRBV6-6
CASSYTNPNQPQHF
>15|TRBJ1-3|TRBV4-2
CASSQGQPSGNTIYF
>15|TRBJ2-2|TRBV6-1
CATHVAGGLAGELFF
>17|TRBJ2-3|TRBV9
CASTPLFGAGGTDTQYF
>15|TRBJ2-3|TRBV5-1
CASSFDGQDTDTQYF
>17|TRBJ2-1|TRBV13
CASSLAGGPPSYNEQFF
>16|TRBJ2-3|TRBV29-1
CSVEDRKRVNTDTQYF
>15|TRBJ2-3|TRBV6-4
CASSDSGQGTDTQYF
>14|TRBJ1-1|TRBV2
CASMRGSSLAEAFF
>14|TRBJ1-5|TRBV18
CASSPTESNQPQHF